This T cell receptor (beta chain) was recovered during a study of T-cell reconstitution after alpha-beta-depleted transplantation in children. Unique molecular identifiers were built into the TCRbeta library. TCRdb called the PCR reads again in MiXCR, with one record for every CDR3 protein. The sample carries roughly 500,000 distinct CDR3 sequences, roughly 18% recorded once. The CDR3 has 14 amino acids. The germline V and J ends were trimmed by 0 bases and 1 base, with 9 bases remaining between them. Germline V gene data show CDR1 as SQVTM and CDR2 as ANQGSEA. This clonotype was seen only a few times.

The rearrangement uses TRBV29-1 and TRBJ1-2; D ambiguous. The sample in question was PBMCs from the stem cell graft donor, obtained from the stem cell graft. The source of this sequence is a human donor who donated a stem cell graft to a child with acute lymphoblastic leukemia. CDR3 in DNA: TGCAGCGTTGAAGACACCACTCTTAACTATGGCTACACCTTC. It yields the protein CSVEDTTLNYGYTF.